The clone carrying this TCR beta chain was found a few times. The antigen is not known. This record comes from a study of beta chain features in type 1 diabetes. Sorting that relied on CD45RO/CCR7/CD25/CD127/CD95/CD27 yielded CD4+ naive, central memory, regulatory and stem cell-like memory cells. Once sorted, every population was more than 95% pure. Regarding the study as a whole: PCR could preferentially amplify shorter templates, alike in patients and controls. Patients' naive, central memory and Treg TCRB repertoires seemed closer to one another than those of healthy donors.

V was cut by 5 bases and J by 0 bases, with 11 bases left in between. The CDR3 length is 14 residues. Germline V CDR1 and CDR2: SGHRS, YFSETQ. Reverse transcribing all isolated RNA meant expressed TCRB transcripts were sequenced. Clones were sequenced by immunoSEQ multiplex PCR, and TCRdb holds only the in-frame ones, with some missing. The table has nearly 250,000 clones, around an eighth seen once. V is TRBV5-1 and J is TRBJ1-1; D may be TRBD1 (6 bases). This clonotype originated in a woman in her thirties or forties in good health. Sequences were obtained from naive CD4+ T cells from blood. CDR3 amino acids: CASRPGQMNTEAFF. The CDR3 nucleotides read TGCGCCAGCAGACCGGGACAAATGAACACTGAAGCTTTCTTT. The variable domain in full, with the rest retrieved from reference TRBV5-1 and TRBJ1-1, is KAGVTQTPRYLIKTRGQQVTLSCSPISGHRSVSWYQQTPGQGLQFLFEYFSETQRNKGNFPGRFSGRQFSNSRSEMNVSTLELGDSALYLCASRPGQMNTEAFFGQGTRLTVV.